This T cell receptor (beta chain) appears in the sequencing data of a study of T-cell memory formation after mild COVID-19. This CDR3 has 13 amino acids. Germline V lookup: CDR1 DFQATT, CDR2 SNEGSKA (reference sequence). The V end was cut by 3 bases, the J end by 14 bases, with 22 bases between. TCRalpha and TCRbeta libraries used 5'RACE with constant-segment primers and UMIs. TCRdb processed the 5' RACE reads anew with MiXCR; each CDR3 protein has one entry. The sample includes roughly 350,000 distinct CDR3 sequences, 25% to 30% of them seen just once. The chain links TRBV20-1 to TRBJ1-1; a weak D match, TRBD1 (5 bases). Sequencing input: PBMCs or a T cell subset sorted from them (not recorded which). The clonotype was recovered from an adult woman who had mild COVID-19 (a few samples of this study predate the infection). Cell type and time point are not known. CDR3 loop: CSASLPGTFYTFF. DNA for the CDR3: TGCAGTGCTAGCTTACCCGGGACCTTTTATACCTTCTTT.